Following are 7 T cell receptor beta chains from one sample sequenced in a study of blood T cell repertoires in COVID-19. Sequenced by immunoSEQ multiplex PCR; TCRdb stores in-frame clones only, minus some. The data show around 290,000 clones, with around 90% seen just once and 1.1% held by the top ten. The sequenced sample was PBMCs or T cells enriched from blood (not recorded which). These receptors all stem from a woman in her 30s who had recovered from COVID-19.

This sequence joins TRBV6-2 or TRBV6-3 and TRBJ2-7, with D tentatively TRBD2 (7 bases). The germline V gene has CDR1 MNHEY and CDR2 SVGEGT. This CDR3 spans 16 amino acids. Trimming pared 5 bases from V and 6 bases from J, leaving 23 bases between. The CDR3 sequence: CASSPIGGGYLGEQYF. In nucleotides, the CDR3 is TGTGCCAGCAGTCCGATTGGCGGGGGCTATCTGGGCGAGCAGTACTTC.

The rearrangement joins TRBV28 to TRBJ2-4; D is unresolved. V lost 5 bases, J lost 5 bases, and 7 bases lay in between. CDR3 size: 12 residues. Germline CDR1 is MDHEN and CDR2 is SYDVKM. CDR3 nucleotides: TGTGCCAGCAGTCCCCGGGAAAACATTCAGTACTTC. Protein sequence: CASSPRENIQYF.

This chain links TRBV20-1 with TRBJ2-7, with 12 bases that match TRBD2. This CDR3 comprises 16 residues. V was clipped by 3 bases and J by 5 bases; unmatched bases: 11. Germline V CDR1 and CDR2: DFQATT, SNEGSKA (reference sequence). CDR3 in DNA: TGCAGTGCTAGTTCTCTAGCGGGAGGGGTTGGGAACGAGCAGTACTTC. This translates into CSASSLAGGVGNEQYF.

The rearrangement uses TRBV29-1 and TRBJ2-1, with TRBD1 matching over 7 bases. Trimming at V came to 8 bases and at J to 6 bases, leaving 10 bases not matched to a gene. Germline assignment: CDR1 SQVTM and CDR2 ANQGSEA. The CDR3 is made up of 13 amino acids. DNA for the CDR3: TGCAGCACGGGAATGGGACAGCTCAATGAGCAGTTCTTC. It codes for CSTGMGQLNEQFF.

The rearrangement links TRBV7-3 to TRBJ2-3, with 12 positions matching TRBD2. This CDR3 comprises 16 residues. Looked up from germline, CDR1 is SGHTA and CDR2 is FQGTGA. V dropped 5 bases and J dropped 0; count of bases not matched to a gene: 3. Written as DNA, the CDR3 is TGTGCCAGCAGCACAGGGACTAGCGGGAGCACAGATACGCAGTATTTT. Protein: CASSTGTSGSTDTQYF.

The chain recombines TRBV5-4 with TRBJ1-2, with a tentative D call TRBD1 (6 bases). The V end was cut by 1 base, the J end by 7 bases, with 11 bases between. Looked up from germline, CDR1 is SGHNT and CDR2 is YYREEE (reference sequence). The CDR3 runs 13 residues. CDR3 bases: TGTGCCAGCAGCTTGAAAGGGGACACTGGCTACACCTTC. Translated: CASSLKGDTGYTF.

The chain uses TRBV5-1 and TRBJ2-5; a weak D match, TRBD2 (6 bases). The V gene lost 4 bases and the J gene lost 2 bases, with 18 bases spanning the gap. Looked up from germline, CDR1 is SGHRS and CDR2 is YFSETQ. The CDR3 sequence is 16 residues long. CDR3 in DNA: TGCGCCAGCAGCCCGGCCGGGGGTGATCTGCAAGAGACCCAGTACTTC. Amino acids: CASSPAGGDLQETQYF. Combining the CDR3 with reference TRBV5-1 and TRBJ2-5 gives the whole variable domain KAGVTQTPRYLIKTRGQQVTLSCSPISGHRSVSWYQQTPGQGLQFLFEYFSETQRNKGNFPGRFSGRQFSNSRSEMNVSTLELGDSALYLCASSPAGGDLQETQYFGPGTRLLVL.